The 4 T cell receptor beta chains given below trace back to one sample, sequenced in a study of blood T cells in healthy people across ages. Through a sample-barcoded 5' primer and a J-beta primer mix, a second PCR was run for about 6 to 12 cycles. From the 5' RACE reads, TCRdb called clonotypes with MiXCR, one entry per CDR3 protein. Counted here are 1.8 million or so distinct CDR3 sequences, 39% occurring once; the ten biggest clones make up approximately 22%. The sequencing input was blood. All receptors come from a human donor in good health.

The chain recombines TRBV5-5 with TRBJ1-1, with D unclear. The germline V and J ends were trimmed by 0 bases and 4 bases, with 13 bases remaining between them. Germline CDR1 SGHKS, CDR2 YYEKEE (reference sequence). This CDR3 spans 15 amino acids. The CDR3, as DNA: TGTGCCAGCAGCTTGGCCCGGGAAAGGAGCACTGAAGCTTTCTTT. This gives the protein CASSLARERSTEAFF. The whole variable domain, filled in from reference TRBV5-5 and TRBJ1-1, reads DAGVTQSPTHLIKTRGQQVTLRCSPISGHKSVSWYQQVLGQGPQFIFQYYEKEERGRGNFPDRFSARQFPNYSSELNVNALLLGDSALYLCASSLARERSTEAFFGQGTRLTVV.

The chain couples TRBV12-3 or TRBV12-4 to TRBJ2-3; D is possibly TRBD1 (6 bases). The CDR3 loop spans 18 amino acids. V lost 5 bases and J 0 bases, leaving 21 bases between the germline ends. The CDR3 sequence: CASSLSDGQTMSTDTQYF. The CDR3 DNA is TGTGCCAGCAGTCTTTCGGACGGACAGACGATGAGCACAGATACGCAGTATTTT.

This clonotype was detected a few times. The V call is TRBV5-6, the J call TRBJ2-5; a weak D match, TRBD1 (6 bases). The germline gives CDR1 SGHDT, CDR2 YYEEEE. Trimming removed 0 bases at V and 0 bases at J, with 15 bases between. This CDR3 has 17 amino acids. CDR3 region: CASSLGAGQPYQETQYF. The CDR3 DNA is TGTGCCAGCAGCTTGGGGGCCGGACAGCCGTACCAAGAGACCCAGTACTTC.

Remarks on this clonotype: One end of the junction does not line up with germline, which may come from a read error. The chain links TRBV3-1 to TRBJ1-1; D unresolved. The CDR3 contains 14 residues. Germline loops: CDR1 LGHDT, CDR2 YNNKEL (reference sequence). CDR3 amino acids: CAGSRGQLDTEAFF. CDR3 sequence (DNA): TGTGCCGGCAGCCGAGGGCAGCTTGACACTGAAGCTTTCTTT.